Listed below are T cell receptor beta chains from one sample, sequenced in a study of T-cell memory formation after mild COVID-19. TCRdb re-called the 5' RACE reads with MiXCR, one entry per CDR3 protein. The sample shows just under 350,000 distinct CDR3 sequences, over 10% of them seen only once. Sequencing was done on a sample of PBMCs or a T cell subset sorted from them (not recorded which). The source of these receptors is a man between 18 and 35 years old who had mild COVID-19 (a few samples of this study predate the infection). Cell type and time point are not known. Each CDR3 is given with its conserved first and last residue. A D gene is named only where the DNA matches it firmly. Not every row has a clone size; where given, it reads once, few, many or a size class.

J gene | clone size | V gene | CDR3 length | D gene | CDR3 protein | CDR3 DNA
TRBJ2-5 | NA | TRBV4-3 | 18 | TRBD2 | CASSQDFRGGSYQETQYF | TGCGCCAGCAGCCAAGACTTCCGGGGGGGATCGTACCAAGAGACCCAGTACTTC
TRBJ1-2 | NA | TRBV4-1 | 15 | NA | CASSQVLGLDYGYTF | TGCGCCAGCAGCCAAGTCCTGGGCTTAGACTATGGCTACACCTTC
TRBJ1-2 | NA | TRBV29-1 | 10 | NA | CSVKGDGYTF | TGCAGCGTGAAGGGGGATGGCTACACCTTC
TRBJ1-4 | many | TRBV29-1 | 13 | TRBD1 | CSVRDSGGEKLFF | TGCAGCGTTAGGGACAGCGGAGGTGAAAAACTGTTTTTT
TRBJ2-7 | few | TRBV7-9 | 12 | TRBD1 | CASSKQGYEQYF | TGTGCCAGCAGCAAACAGGGGTACGAGCAGTACTTC
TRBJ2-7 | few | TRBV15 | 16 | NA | CATSRDNSALGGEQYF | TGTGCCACCAGCAGAGATAACTCCGCTCTCGGAGGCGAGCAGTACTTC
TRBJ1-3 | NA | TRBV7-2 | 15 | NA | CASSFLLQEGDTIYF | TGTGCCAGCAGCTTCTTACTACAGGAGGGGGACACCATATATTTT
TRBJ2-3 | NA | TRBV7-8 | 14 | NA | CASTQRVSTDTQYF | TGTGCCAGCACCCAAAGGGTGAGCACAGATACGCAGTATTTT
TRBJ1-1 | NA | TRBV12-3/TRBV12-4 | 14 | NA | CASSFDSMNTEAFF | TGTGCCAGCAGTTTTGACAGCATGAACACTGAAGCTTTCTTT
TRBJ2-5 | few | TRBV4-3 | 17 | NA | CASSLQRRDSSGGTQYF | TGCGCCAGCAGCCTCCAGAGGAGGGACTCGTCTGGGGGGACCCAGTACTTC
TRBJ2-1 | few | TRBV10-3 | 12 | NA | CAIMAGSNEQFF | TGTGCCATCATGGCAGGGAGCAATGAGCAGTTCTTC
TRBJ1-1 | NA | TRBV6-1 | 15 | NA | CASSISGVMNTEAFF | TGTGCCAGCAGTATCTCAGGGGTCATGAACACTGAAGCTTTCTTT
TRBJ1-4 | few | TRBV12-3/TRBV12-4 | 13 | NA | CASTDSDNEKLFF | TGTGCCAGCACGGACAGTGATAATGAAAAACTGTTTTTT
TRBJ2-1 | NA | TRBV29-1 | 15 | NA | CSVEDPGYPNGEQFF | TGCAGCGTTGAAGATCCGGGGTACCCTAACGGGGAGCAGTTCTTC
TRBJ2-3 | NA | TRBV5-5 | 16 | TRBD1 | CASSLALTGITDTQYF | TGTGCCAGCAGCTTGGCCCTGACAGGGATAACAGATACGCAGTATTTT
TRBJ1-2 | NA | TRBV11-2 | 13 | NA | CASSLGPPYGYTF | TGTGCCAGCAGCTTGGGACCACCCTATGGCTACACCTTC
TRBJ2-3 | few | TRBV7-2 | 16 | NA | CASSSGPGGRTDTQYF | TGTGCCAGCAGCTCGGGCCCGGGCGGACGCACAGATACGCAGTATTTT
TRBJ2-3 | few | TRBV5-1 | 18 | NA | CASSLVAGRQGGTDTQYF | TGCGCCAGCAGCTTGGTTGCGGGTCGGCAGGGTGGCACAGATACGCAGTATTTT
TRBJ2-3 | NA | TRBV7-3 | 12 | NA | CASSLSVGSQYF | TGTGCCAGCAGCTTAAGTGTGGGGTCGCAGTATTTT
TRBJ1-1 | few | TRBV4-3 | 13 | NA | CASSQEGPYEAFF | TGCGCCAGCAGCCAAGAAGGTCCATATGAAGCTTTCTTT
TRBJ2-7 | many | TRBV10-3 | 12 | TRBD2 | CAAGLAVYEQYF | TGTGCCGCGGGACTAGCGGTCTACGAGCAGTACTTC
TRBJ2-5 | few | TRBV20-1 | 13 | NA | CSARWAGGETQYF | TGCAGTGCTAGATGGGCAGGTGGAGAGACCCAGTACTTC
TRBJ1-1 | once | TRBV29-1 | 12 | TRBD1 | CSAGQGRAEAFF | TGCAGCGCCGGACAGGGTAGAGCTGAAGCTTTCTTT